A selection of T cell receptor beta chains follows, all from one sample in a study of control samples from healthy donors and cancer patients. This table comes from immunoSEQ multiplex PCR, and its TCRdb copy is limited to in-frame clones, with some not included. In total, the table holds some 190,000 clones. The sample was blood. The receptor set was obtained from a woman aged 25 to 45 in good health. The CDR3 runs from the conserved cysteine through the conserved F or W. D genes are given only for firm matches.

len: 16; j_gene: TRBJ2-7; v_gene: TRBV6-2/TRBV6-3; d_gene: TRBD2; CDR3aa: CASSPLAGGPLYEQYF; CDR3nt: TGTGCCAGCAGCCCCCTAGCGGGGGGTCCCCTCTACGAGCAGTACTTC
len: 14; j_gene: TRBJ2-5; v_gene: TRBV4-1; d_gene: TRBD2; CDR3aa: CASASGAGGKTQYF; CDR3nt: TGCGCCAGCGCGAGCGGGGCGGGGGGAAAGACCCAGTACTTC
len: 15; j_gene: TRBJ1-6; v_gene: TRBV18; d_gene: TRBD1; CDR3aa: CASSPPGQGYSPLHF; CDR3nt: TGTGCCAGCTCACCACCGGGACAGGGTTATTCACCCCTCCACTTT
len: 16; j_gene: TRBJ2-7; v_gene: TRBV2; d_gene: TRBD2; CDR3aa: CASRTGEGSGGYEQYF; CDR3nt: TGTGCCAGCAGGACGGGCGAGGGTAGCGGGGGTTACGAGCAGTACTTC
len: 14; j_gene: TRBJ1-2; v_gene: TRBV28; d_gene: -; CDR3aa: CASSGGQGSYGYTF; CDR3nt: TGTGCCAGCAGTGGGGGCCAGGGAAGCTATGGCTACACCTTC
len: 15; j_gene: TRBJ2-7; v_gene: TRBV5-6; d_gene: TRBD1; CDR3aa: CASSSSGQSSYEQYF; CDR3nt: TGTGCCAGCAGCTCTTCGGGACAGAGCTCCTACGAGCAGTACTTC
len: 14; j_gene: TRBJ1-6; v_gene: TRBV15; d_gene: -; CDR3aa: CATSRVERVSPLHF; CDR3nt: TGTGCCACCAGCAGAGTGGAGCGAGTTTCACCCCTCCACTTT
len: 11; j_gene: TRBJ2-3; v_gene: TRBV20-1; d_gene: -; CDR3aa: CSATGPDTQYF; CDR3nt: TGCAGTGCTACGGGGCCGGATACGCAGTATTTT
len: 14; j_gene: TRBJ1-1; v_gene: TRBV27; d_gene: -; CDR3aa: CATKKGYLNTEAFF; CDR3nt: TGTGCCACCAAAAAGGGCTACTTGAACACTGAAGCTTTCTTT
len: 14; j_gene: TRBJ2-4; v_gene: TRBV30; d_gene: -; CDR3aa: CAFLPGQTQNIQYF; CDR3nt: TGTGCCTTCCTACCGGGACAAACACAAAACATTCAGTACTTC
len: 14; j_gene: TRBJ1-5; v_gene: TRBV19; d_gene: -; CDR3aa: CASSSGTGNQPQHF; CDR3nt: TGTGCCAGTAGTAGCGGAACAGGCAATCAGCCCCAGCATTTT
len: 16; j_gene: TRBJ1-1; v_gene: TRBV15; d_gene: TRBD1; CDR3aa: CATSSEQGAWNTEAFF; CDR3nt: TGTGCCACCAGCAGCGAACAGGGGGCTTGGAACACTGAAGCTTTCTTT
len: 13; j_gene: TRBJ1-1; v_gene: TRBV28; d_gene: -; CDR3aa: CASSYPSRTEAFF; CDR3nt: TGTGCCAGCAGTTACCCCTCGAGGACTGAAGCTTTCTTT
len: 15; j_gene: TRBJ2-3; v_gene: TRBV2; d_gene: TRBD2; CDR3aa: CASSEGAGGPYTQYF; CDR3nt: TGTGCCAGCAGTGAGGGGGCGGGGGGGCCTTATACGCAGTATTTT
len: 15; j_gene: TRBJ2-3; v_gene: TRBV7-2; d_gene: -; CDR3aa: CASSLRSGLTDTQYF; CDR3nt: TGTGCCAGCAGCTTAAGGTCTGGTCTCACAGATACGCAGTATTTT
len: 14; j_gene: TRBJ2-1; v_gene: TRBV6-1; d_gene: -; CDR3aa: CASSEAWASNEQFF; CDR3nt: TGTGCCAGCAGTGAAGCGTGGGCAAGCAATGAGCAGTTCTTC
len: 13; j_gene: TRBJ1-2; v_gene: TRBV5-6; d_gene: TRBD1; CDR3aa: CASSLRGQGGYTF; CDR3nt: TGTGCCAGCAGCTTGAGGGGGCAAGGAGGCTACACCTTC
len: 20; j_gene: TRBJ2-2; v_gene: TRBV28; d_gene: TRBD1; CDR3aa: CASSPIWGYRGPTDTGELFF; CDR3nt: TGTGCCAGCAGTCCCATATGGGGGTACAGGGGGCCCACGGACACCGGGGAGCTGTTTTTT
len: 14; j_gene: TRBJ1-4; v_gene: TRBV6-4; d_gene: -; CDR3aa: CASRLDITTEKLFF; CDR3nt: TGTGCCAGCAGATTAGACATCACGACTGAAAAACTGTTTTTT
len: 15; j_gene: TRBJ1-6; v_gene: TRBV9; d_gene: -; CDR3aa: CASSVDGQTNSPLHF; CDR3nt: TGTGCCAGCAGCGTAGACGGACAGACTAACTCACCCCTCCACTTT
len: 17; j_gene: TRBJ2-4; v_gene: TRBV4-3; d_gene: -; CDR3aa: CASSQDYGGRAKNIQYF; CDR3nt: TGCGCCAGCAGCCAAGATTACGGGGGCCGGGCCAAAAACATTCAGTACTTC
len: 15; j_gene: TRBJ2-7; v_gene: TRBV5-1; d_gene: TRBD2; CDR3aa: CASSIQRTSSYEQYF; CDR3nt: TGCGCCAGCAGCATACAAAGGACTAGCTCCTACGAGCAGTACTTC
len: 16; j_gene: TRBJ2-3; v_gene: TRBV4-3; d_gene: TRBD1; CDR3aa: CASSPRGQTGTDTQYF; CDR3nt: TGCGCCAGCAGCCCCAGGGGGCAGACCGGCACAGATACGCAGTATTTT
len: 15; j_gene: TRBJ2-6; v_gene: TRBV7-9; d_gene: -; CDR3aa: CASSLGSSGANVLTF; CDR3nt: TGTGCCAGCAGCTTAGGTAGCTCTGGGGCCAACGTCCTGACTTTC
len: 13; j_gene: TRBJ1-1; v_gene: TRBV24-1; d_gene: -; CDR3aa: CATSVQGGTEAFF; CDR3nt: TGTGCCACCAGTGTCCAGGGAGGCACTGAAGCTTTCTTT
len: 14; j_gene: TRBJ1-4; v_gene: TRBV5-1; d_gene: -; CDR3aa: CASSGDPTNEKLFF; CDR3nt: TGCGCCAGCAGCGGGGATCCAACTAATGAAAAACTGTTTTTT
len: 13; j_gene: TRBJ1-2; v_gene: TRBV19; d_gene: -; CDR3aa: CASATGSPYGYTF; CDR3nt: TGTGCCAGTGCTACAGGGAGTCCCTATGGCTACACCTTC
len: 12; j_gene: TRBJ1-3; v_gene: TRBV7-9; d_gene: -; CDR3aa: CASSLGENTIYF; CDR3nt: TGTGCCAGCAGCTTAGGGGAAAACACCATATATTTT